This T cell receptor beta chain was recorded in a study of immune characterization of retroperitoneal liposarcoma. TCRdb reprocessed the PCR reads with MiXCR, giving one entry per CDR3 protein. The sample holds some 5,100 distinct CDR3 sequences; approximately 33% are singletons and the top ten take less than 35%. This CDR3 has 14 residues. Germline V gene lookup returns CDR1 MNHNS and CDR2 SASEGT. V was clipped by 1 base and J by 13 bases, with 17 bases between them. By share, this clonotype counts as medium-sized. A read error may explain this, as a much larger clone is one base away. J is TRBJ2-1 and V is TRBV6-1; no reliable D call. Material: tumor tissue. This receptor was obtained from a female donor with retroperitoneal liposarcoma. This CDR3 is CASSEGWEQETQFF. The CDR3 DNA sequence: TGTGCCAGCAGTGAAGGGTGGGAACAAGAGACCCAGTTCTTC.